The present T cell receptor (beta chain) was sequenced within a study of cytomegalovirus exposure and HLA in healthy donors. Study-level points and caveats: An apparent linkage of common viral pathogens to several of the most significant clusters emerged in a later analysis. Immune exposure information comprised only CMV serostatus.

On this clone itself: Its antigen is undetermined.

Germline loops: CDR1 SGHKS, CDR2 YYEKEE (reference sequence). Trimming took off 6 bases at V and 4 bases at J, with 10 bases between the two ends. The CDR3 loop spans 12 amino acids. The PCR had 60 Vbeta and 13 Jbeta primers. Profiling relied on immunoSEQ multiplex PCR, and the TCRdb table lists in-frame clones only, not all of them. This table holds about 200,000 clones, 86% found once. The chain is built from TRBV5-5 and TRBJ1-2; D ambiguous. The source of this sequence is a woman aged 30 to 39 in good health and CMV-seronegative. Sequences were obtained from PBMCs. The CDR3 sequence is CASTSDFYGYTF. In nucleotides, the CDR3 is TGTGCCAGCACCTCGGACTTCTATGGCTACACCTTC. Together with reference TRBV5-5 and TRBJ1-2, the CDR3 gives the full variable domain: DAGVTQSPTHLIKTRGQQVTLRCSPISGHKSVSWYQQVLGQGPQFIFQYYEKEERGRGNFPDRFSARQFPNYSSELNVNALLLGDSALYLCASTSDFYGYTFGSGTRLTVV.